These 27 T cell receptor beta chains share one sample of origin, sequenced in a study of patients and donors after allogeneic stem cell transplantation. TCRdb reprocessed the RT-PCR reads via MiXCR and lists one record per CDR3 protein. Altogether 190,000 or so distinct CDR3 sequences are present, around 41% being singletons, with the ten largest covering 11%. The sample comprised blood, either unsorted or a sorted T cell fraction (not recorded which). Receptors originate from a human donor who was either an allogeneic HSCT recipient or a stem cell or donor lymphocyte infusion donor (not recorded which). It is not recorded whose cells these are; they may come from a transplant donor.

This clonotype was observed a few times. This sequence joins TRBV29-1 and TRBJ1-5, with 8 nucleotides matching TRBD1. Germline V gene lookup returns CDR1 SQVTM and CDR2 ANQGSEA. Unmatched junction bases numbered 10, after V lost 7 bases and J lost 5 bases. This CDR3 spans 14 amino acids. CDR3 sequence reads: CSAIADRGDQPQHF. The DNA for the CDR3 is TGCAGCGCGATCGCTGACAGGGGCGATCAGCCCCAGCATTTT.

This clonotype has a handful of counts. CDR3 residues: CSARVLVGLSDYNSPLHF. The CDR3 DNA sequence: TGCAGTGCTAGAGTTTTAGTGGGATTATCGGATTATAATTCACCCCTCCACTTT. This rearrangement joins TRBV20-1 to TRBJ1-6; D call uncertain. The germline V and J ends were trimmed by 1 base and 4 bases, with 20 bases remaining between them. This CDR3 has 18 amino acids. Germline V gene sequence: CDR1 DFQATT, CDR2 SNEGSKA (reference sequence).

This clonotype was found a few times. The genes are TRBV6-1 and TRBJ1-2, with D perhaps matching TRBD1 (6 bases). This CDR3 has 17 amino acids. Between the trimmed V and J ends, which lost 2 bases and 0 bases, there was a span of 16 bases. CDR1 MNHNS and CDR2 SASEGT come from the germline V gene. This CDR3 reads CASSERIKGVANYGYTF. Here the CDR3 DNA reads TGTGCCAGCAGTGAAAGGATTAAGGGGGTCGCTAACTATGGCTACACCTTC.

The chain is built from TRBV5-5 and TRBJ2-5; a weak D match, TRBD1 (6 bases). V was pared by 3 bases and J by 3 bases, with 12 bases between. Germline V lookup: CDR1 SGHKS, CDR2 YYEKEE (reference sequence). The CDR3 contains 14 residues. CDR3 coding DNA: TGTGCCAGCAGCTCTTGGGCAGGGGAAGAGACCCAGTACTTC. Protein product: CASSSWAGEETQYF.

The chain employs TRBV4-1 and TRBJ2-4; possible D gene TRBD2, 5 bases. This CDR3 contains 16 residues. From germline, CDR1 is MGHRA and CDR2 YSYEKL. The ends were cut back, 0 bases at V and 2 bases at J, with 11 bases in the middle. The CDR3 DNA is TGCGCCAGCAGCCAAGATCGAGGAGGAACCAAAAACATTCAGTACTTC. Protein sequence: CASSQDRGGTKNIQYF.

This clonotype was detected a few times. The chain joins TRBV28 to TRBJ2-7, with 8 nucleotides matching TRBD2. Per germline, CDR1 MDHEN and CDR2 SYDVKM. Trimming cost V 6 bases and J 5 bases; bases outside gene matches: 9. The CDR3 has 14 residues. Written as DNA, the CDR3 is TGTGCCAGCAGCACTCCGGGACTAGACGACGAGCAGTACTTC. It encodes CASSTPGLDDEQYF. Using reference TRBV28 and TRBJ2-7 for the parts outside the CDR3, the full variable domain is DVKVTQSSRYLVKRTGEKVFLECVQDMDHENMFWYRQDPGLGLRLIYFSYDVKMKEKGDIPEGYSVSREKKERFSLILESASTNQTSMYLCASSTPGLDDEQYFGPGTRLTVT.

CDR3 DNA sequence: TGTGCCAGCAGTTCCTCACAGGGGCGAGAGCAGTACTTC. This gives the protein CASSSSQGREQYF. The chain recombines TRBV6-5 with TRBJ2-7, with 7 bases identical to TRBD1. Per germline, CDR1 MNHEY and CDR2 SVGAGI. This CDR3 has 13 amino acids. The V and J ends lost 4 bases and 7 bases, in that order; junction bases with no gene match: 7.

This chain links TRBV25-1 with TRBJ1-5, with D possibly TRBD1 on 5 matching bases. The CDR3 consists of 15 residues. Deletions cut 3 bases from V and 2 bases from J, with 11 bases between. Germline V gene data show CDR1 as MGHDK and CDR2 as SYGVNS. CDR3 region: CASSEQGRGNQPQHF. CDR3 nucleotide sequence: TGTGCCAGCAGTGAGCAGGGTAGAGGCAATCAGCCCCAGCATTTT. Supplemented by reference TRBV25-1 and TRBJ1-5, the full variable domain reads EADIYQTPRYLVIGTGKKITLECSQTMGHDKMYWYQQDPGMELHLIHYSYGVNSTEKGDLSSESTVSRIRTEHFPLTLESARPSHTSQYLCASSEQGRGNQPQHFGDGTRLSIL.

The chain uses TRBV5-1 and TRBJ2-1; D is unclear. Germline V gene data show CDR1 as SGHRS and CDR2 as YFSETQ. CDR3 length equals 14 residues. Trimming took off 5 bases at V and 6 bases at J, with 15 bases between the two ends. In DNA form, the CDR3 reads TGCGCCAGCAGGGGCTATCCAACCCTCAATGAGCAGTTCTTC. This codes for CASRGYPTLNEQFF.

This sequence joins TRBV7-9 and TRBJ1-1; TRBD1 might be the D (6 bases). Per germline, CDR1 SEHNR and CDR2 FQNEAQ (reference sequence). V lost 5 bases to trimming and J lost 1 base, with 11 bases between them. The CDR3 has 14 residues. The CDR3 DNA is TGTGCCAGCAGCCTACAACAGGGGAACACTGAAGCTTTCTTT. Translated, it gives CASSLQQGNTEAFF.

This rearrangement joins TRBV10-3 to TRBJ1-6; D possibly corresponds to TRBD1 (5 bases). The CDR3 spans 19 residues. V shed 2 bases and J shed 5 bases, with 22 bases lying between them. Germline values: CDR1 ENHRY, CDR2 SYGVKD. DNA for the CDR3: TGTGCCATCAGTGAGGCCCTTCGGGGGACCGCGCCTAATAATTCACCCCTCCACTTT. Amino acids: CAISEALRGTAPNNSPLHF.

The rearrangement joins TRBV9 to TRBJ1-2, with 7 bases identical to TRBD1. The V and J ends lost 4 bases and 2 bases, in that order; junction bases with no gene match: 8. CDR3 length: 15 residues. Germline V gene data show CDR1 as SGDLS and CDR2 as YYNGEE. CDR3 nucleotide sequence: TGTGCCAGCAGCAAAAAGGGGGCTTGGAACTATGGCTACACCTTC. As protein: CASSKKGAWNYGYTF.

Written as DNA, the CDR3 is TGTGCCTGGAGTGTCGGCTCGTTCTACGAGCAGTACTTC. Translating it yields CAWSVGSFYEQYF. This chain uses TRBV30 with TRBJ2-7; D unclear. CDR1 GTSNPN and CDR2 SVGIG come from the germline V gene (reference sequence). This CDR3 contains 13 residues. V was pared by 0 bases and J by 3 bases, with 9 bases between.

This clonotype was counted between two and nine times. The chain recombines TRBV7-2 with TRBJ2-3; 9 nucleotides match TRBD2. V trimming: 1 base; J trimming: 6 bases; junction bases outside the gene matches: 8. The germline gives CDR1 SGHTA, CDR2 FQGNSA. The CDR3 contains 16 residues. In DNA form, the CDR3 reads TGTGCCAGCAGCTTAGTTGGTCTAGCGGGGAGGGATACGCAGTATTTT. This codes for CASSLVGLAGRDTQYF.

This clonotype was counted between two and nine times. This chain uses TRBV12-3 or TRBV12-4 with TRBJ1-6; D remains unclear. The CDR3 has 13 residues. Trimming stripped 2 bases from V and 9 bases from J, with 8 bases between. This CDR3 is CASSLLGFSPLHF. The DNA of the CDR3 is TGTGCCAGCAGTTTATTAGGTTTTTCACCCCTCCACTTT.

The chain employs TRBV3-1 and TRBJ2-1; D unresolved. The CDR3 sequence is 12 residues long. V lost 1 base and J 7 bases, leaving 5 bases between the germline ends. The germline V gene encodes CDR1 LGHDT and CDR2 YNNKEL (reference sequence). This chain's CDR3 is CASSQVENEQFF. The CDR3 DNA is TGTGCCAGCAGCCAAGTGGAGAATGAGCAGTTCTTC.

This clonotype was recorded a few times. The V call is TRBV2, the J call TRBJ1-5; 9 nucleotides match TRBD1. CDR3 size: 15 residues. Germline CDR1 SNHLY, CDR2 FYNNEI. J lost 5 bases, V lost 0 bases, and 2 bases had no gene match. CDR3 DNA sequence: TGTGCCAGCAGTGAAGCGGGACAGGGACATCAGCCCCAGCATTTT. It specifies CASSEAGQGHQPQHF.

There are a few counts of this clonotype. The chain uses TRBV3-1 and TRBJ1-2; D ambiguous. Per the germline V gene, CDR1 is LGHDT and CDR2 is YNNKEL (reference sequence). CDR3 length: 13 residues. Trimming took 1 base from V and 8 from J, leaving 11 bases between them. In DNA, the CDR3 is TGTGCCAGCAGCCAAGGAGTTGGAGGGGGCTACACCTTC. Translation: CASSQGVGGGYTF.

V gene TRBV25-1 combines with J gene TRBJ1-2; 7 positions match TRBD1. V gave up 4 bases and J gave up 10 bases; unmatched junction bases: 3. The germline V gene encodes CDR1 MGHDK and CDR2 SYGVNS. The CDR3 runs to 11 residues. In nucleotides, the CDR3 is TGTGCCAGCAGTGGGGGACAGCTCTACACCTTC. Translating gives CASSGGQLYTF.

CDR3 residues: CASTLGGRVNTEAFF. CDR3 coding DNA: TGTGCCAGCACCTTGGGGGGGCGCGTGAACACTGAAGCTTTCTTT. The J gene is TRBJ1-1, the V gene TRBV7-2; weak D call: TRBD1 (6 bases). Germline CDR1 SGHTA, CDR2 FQGNSA. V was cut by 7 bases and J by 0 bases, with 15 bases left in between. This CDR3 contains 15 residues. Full variable domain (rest looked up from reference TRBV7-2 and TRBJ1-1): GAGVSQSPSNKVTEKGKDVELRCDPISGHTALYWYRQSLGQGLEFLIYFQGNSAPDKSGLPSDRFSAERTGGSVSTLTIQRTQQEDSAVYLCASTLGGRVNTEAFFGQGTRLTVV.

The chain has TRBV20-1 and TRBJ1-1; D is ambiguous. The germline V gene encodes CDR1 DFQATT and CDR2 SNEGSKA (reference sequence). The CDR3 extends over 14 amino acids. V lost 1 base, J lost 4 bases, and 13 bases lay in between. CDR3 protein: CSARGPGMGTEAFF. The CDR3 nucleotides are TGCAGTGCTAGAGGCCCGGGGATGGGCACTGAAGCTTTCTTT.

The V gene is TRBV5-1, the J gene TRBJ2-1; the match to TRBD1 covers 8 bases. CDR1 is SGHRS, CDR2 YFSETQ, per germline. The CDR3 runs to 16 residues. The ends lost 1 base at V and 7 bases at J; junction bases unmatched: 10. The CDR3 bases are TGCGCCAGCAGCTTGTTCCCGGACAGGGTAGTAAATGAGCAGTTCTTC. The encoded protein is CASSLFPDRVVNEQFF.

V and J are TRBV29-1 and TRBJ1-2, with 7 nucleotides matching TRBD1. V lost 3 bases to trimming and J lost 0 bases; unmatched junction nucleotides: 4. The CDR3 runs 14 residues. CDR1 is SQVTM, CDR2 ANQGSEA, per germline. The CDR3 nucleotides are TGCAGCGTTGACAGGACAGGACCTAACTATGGCTACACCTTC. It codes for CSVDRTGPNYGYTF.

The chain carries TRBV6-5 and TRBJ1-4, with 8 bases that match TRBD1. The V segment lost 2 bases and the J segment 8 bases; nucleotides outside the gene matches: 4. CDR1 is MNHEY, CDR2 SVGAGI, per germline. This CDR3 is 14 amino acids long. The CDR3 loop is CASSYDRGGEKLFF. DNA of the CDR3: TGTGCCAGCAGTTACGACAGGGGTGGCGAAAAACTGTTTTTT.

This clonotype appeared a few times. The CDR3 reads CASSFGTANSPLHF. For the CDR3, the DNA is TGCGCCAGCAGCTTCGGGACGGCGAATTCACCCCTCCACTTT. J is TRBJ1-6 and V is TRBV5-1; D is possibly TRBD1 (5 bases). Trimming cost V 2 bases and J 7 bases, with 10 bases left between them. The CDR3 length is 14 residues. In germline, CDR1 is SGHRS, CDR2 YFSETQ.

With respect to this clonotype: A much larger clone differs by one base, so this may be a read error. The CDR3, as DNA: TGTGCCAGCAGTTTGGCTAGCGGGGGGGCAGAGACCCAGTACTTC. Protein: CASSLASGGAETQYF. The chain combines TRBV27 with TRBJ2-5; TRBD2 matches at 12 bases. The J segment lost 4 bases and the V segment lost 3 bases, leaving 3 bases of the junction unmatched. The CDR3 runs to 15 residues. Germline V gene data show CDR1 as MNHEY and CDR2 as SMNVEV (reference sequence).

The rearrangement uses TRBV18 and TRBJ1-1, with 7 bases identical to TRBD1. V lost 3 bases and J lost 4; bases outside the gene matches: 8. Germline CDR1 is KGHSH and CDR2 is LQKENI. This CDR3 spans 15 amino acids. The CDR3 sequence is CASSPSTGDGTEAFF. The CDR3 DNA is TGTGCCAGCTCACCCTCCACAGGGGATGGCACTGAAGCTTTCTTT.